Listed below are T cell receptor beta chains from one sample, sequenced in a study of blood T cell repertoires in COVID-19. Assay used: immunoSEQ multiplex PCR; TCRdb lists only in-frame clones, some missing. The sample has under 70,000 clones; around nine tenths are singletons. The sample comprised PBMCs or T cells enriched from blood (not recorded which). Source of these receptors: a woman between 35 and 50 years old who had recovered from COVID-19. CDR3s include the opening cysteine and the closing phenylalanine or tryptophan. A D gene is named only where the DNA matches it firmly.

V: TRBV3-1/TRBV3-2; D: TRBD2; J: TRBJ2-5; length: 17; CDR3: CASSQVGSGGPRETQYF
V: TRBV5-4; D: -; J: TRBJ2-1; length: 16; CDR3: CASSLEGGPIGNEQFF
V: TRBV3-1/TRBV3-2; D: TRBD2; J: TRBJ2-7; length: 15; CDR3: CASSPSGLATYEQYF
V: TRBV5-3; D: TRBD2; J: TRBJ2-2; length: 18; CDR3: CARSLAIRLAGLTGELFF
V: TRBV7-6; D: -; J: TRBJ1-5; length: 17; CDR3: CASSFEAGDVSNQPQHF
V: TRBV5-1; D: TRBD1; J: TRBJ2-3; length: 15; CDR3: CASSLEQGGTDTQYF
V: TRBV5-1; D: TRBD1; J: TRBJ2-7; length: 14; CDR3: CASSFRTGSYEQYF
V: TRBV5-1; D: TRBD1; J: TRBJ2-5; length: 16; CDR3: CASSLATGGLQETQYF
V: TRBV10-3; D: -; J: TRBJ1-2; length: 11; CDR3: CAISDQNGYTF
V: TRBV28; D: -; J: TRBJ1-2; length: 14; CDR3: CASRDSSGGYGYTF
V: TRBV19; D: TRBD2; J: TRBJ2-5; length: 17; CDR3: CASSIVRGLGVQETQYF
V: TRBV20-1; D: TRBD2; J: TRBJ2-1; length: 18; CDR3: CSASRERGAQSSYNEQFF
V: TRBV6-5; D: -; J: TRBJ1-1; length: 15; CDR3: CASSYSSGRGTEAFF
V: TRBV7-9; D: TRBD1; J: TRBJ1-1; length: 12; CDR3: CASSTGGTEAFF
V: TRBV7-2; D: TRBD1; J: TRBJ2-2; length: 19; CDR3: CASSLFSGGVIRYTGELFF
V: TRBV27; D: -; J: TRBJ1-1; length: 14; CDR3: CASSLYRGNTEAFF